This T cell receptor (beta chain) was captured by sequencing in a study of identical twins (dated by TCRdb to the mid-2010s). Background on the whole study: To test whether fetal clonotypes persist, this study deep-sequenced TCR alpha and beta repertoires from monozygotic twins, from unrelated adults of various ages, and from cord blood. To rule out contamination, replicate twin experiments were performed at different times with different library preparation protocols. Paper-wide results and their limitations: Compared with coincidental sharing between unrelated individuals, an excess of low generation-probability sequences was observed among out-of-frame TCR alpha sequences shared between twins. In beta out-of-frame sequences, excess twin sharing was weaker, because having fewer shared sequences lowered the signal-to-noise ratio. Abundant cord blood beta clonotypes had fewer insertions, young adult naive repertoires showed a similar but weaker trend, and memory repertoires showed no such trend. In monozygotic twins, out-of-frame TCR alpha sharing was systematically underestimated by recombination models, although the models agreed with sharing between unrelated individuals. Zero-insertion analyses could be partly confounded by invariant T cells such as MAIT and iNKT, though diverse VJ usage argued against such confounding for most clonotypes. Because the same donors could not be followed over many years, conclusions were based on cross-sectional statistical analysis.

Concerning this clonotype itself: Its target antigen remains unknown. Per-base quality was not reported, and no clone a single base away is much larger than it.

The protocol used for the library was 5' RACE. Sequencing was carried out with an Illumina HiSeq 2000. Template switching introduced a universal primer binding site; the final cDNA contained a unique molecular identifier, enabling accurate counting of TCR cDNA molecules. Specific primers in the conserved constant-segment region were used to synthesize first-strand cDNA for TCR alpha and beta chains. To control for contamination, every cDNA library was double barcoded, receiving both a SMART-Mk sample barcode and Illumina barcodes. TruSeq adapter sequences, together with Illumina sample barcodes, were added in two successive PCR steps. TCR alpha and beta cDNA libraries were sequenced on the Illumina HiSeq platform with custom primers. In the paper's pipeline: Raw reads were processed with MiGEC to extract unique molecular identifiers, and MiXCR was used to determine CDR3 positions. Recombination models were inferred per individual with the repgenHMM and IGoR tools using an EM algorithm. The tcR package in R was used for shared clonotype analysis, with sharing normalized by the product of cloneset sizes. To study raw recombination free of thymic and clonal selection effects, out-of-frame nonproductive sequences were analyzed. The raw public reads went through TCRdb reprocessing: fastp at Q25, MiXCR clone calling, in-frame beta chains kept. Here each entry gathers all rows of one CDR3 protein and keeps the most common genes and DNA. The V and J calls, along with clone size, are taken from TCRdb and not from the paper's own processing. Within this sample are 200,000 to 250,000 distinct CDR3 sequences, with 10% to 13% of them counted one time only. Over 8% of the sample is held by the ten biggest clonotypes.

Via the germline V gene, CDR1 is SNHLY and CDR2 FYNNEI. From the cysteine through the phenylalanine, the CDR3 covers 12 amino acids. Just the 36-base CDR3 DNA is kept, in frame starting at base 1. V and J are truncated by 3 bases and 4 bases respectively, leaving an intervening sequence of 6 bases. Every donor in the study was a healthy Caucasian. Miltenyi CD45RO+ enrichment and human naive T-cell isolation kits were used to isolate memory (CD45RO+) and naive T cells from PBMC. The chain was built from TRBV2 and TRBJ1-2; a tentative D match to TRBD1 spans 5 bases. This sequence originates from a man aged 50 to 59 in good health. Source material: memory T cells sorted from blood. According to the study, the label for this sample's cell subset or site signals: CD45RO+ enriched T cells. DNA sequence: TGTGCCAGCAGTGAGACAGCCTATGGCTACACCTTC. It codes for CASSETAYGYTF.